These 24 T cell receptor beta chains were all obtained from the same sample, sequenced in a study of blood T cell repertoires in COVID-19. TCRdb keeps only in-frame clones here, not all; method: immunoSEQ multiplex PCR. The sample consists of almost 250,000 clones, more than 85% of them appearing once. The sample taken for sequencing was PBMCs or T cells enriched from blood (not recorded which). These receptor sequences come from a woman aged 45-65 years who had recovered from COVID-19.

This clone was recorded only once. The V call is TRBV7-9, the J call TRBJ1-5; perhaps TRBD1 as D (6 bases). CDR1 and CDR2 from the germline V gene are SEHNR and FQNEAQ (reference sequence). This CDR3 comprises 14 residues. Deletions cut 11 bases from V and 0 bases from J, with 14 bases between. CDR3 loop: CALSDRYSNQPQHF. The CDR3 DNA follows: TGTGCCCTTAGCGACAGGTATAGCAATCAGCCCCAGCATTTT.

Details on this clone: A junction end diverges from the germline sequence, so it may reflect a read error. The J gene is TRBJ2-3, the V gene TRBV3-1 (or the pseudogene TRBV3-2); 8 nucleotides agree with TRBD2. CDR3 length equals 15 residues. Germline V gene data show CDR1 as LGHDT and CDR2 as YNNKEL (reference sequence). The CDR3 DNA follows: TGTGCCAGCAACCAAAATAGCGGGGCCGCAGATACGCAGTATTTT. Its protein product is CASNQNSGAADTQYF.

The CDR3, as DNA: TGTGCCAGCAGCCAAATAAGACGGACTAGCGGGAGATACGAGCAGTACTTC. It codes for CASSQIRRTSGRYEQYF. The chain employs TRBV3-1 (or the pseudogene TRBV3-2) and TRBJ2-7; 13 positions match TRBD2. The CDR3 runs 17 residues. The V segment lost 2 bases and the J segment 4 bases; nucleotides outside the gene matches: 8. Germline values: CDR1 LGHDT, CDR2 YNNKEL (reference sequence).

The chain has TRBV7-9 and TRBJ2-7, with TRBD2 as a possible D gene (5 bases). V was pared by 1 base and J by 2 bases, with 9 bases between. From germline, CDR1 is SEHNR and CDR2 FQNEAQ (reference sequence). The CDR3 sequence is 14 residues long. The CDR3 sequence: CASSLERVPYEQYF. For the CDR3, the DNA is TGTGCCAGCAGCTTAGAGAGGGTGCCCTACGAGCAGTACTTC.

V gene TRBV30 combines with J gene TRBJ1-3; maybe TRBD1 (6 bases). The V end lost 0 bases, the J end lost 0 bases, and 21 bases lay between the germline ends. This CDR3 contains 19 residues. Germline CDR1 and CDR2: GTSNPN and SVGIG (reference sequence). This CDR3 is CAWSVQNLVQGRSGNTIYF. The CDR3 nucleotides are TGTGCCTGGAGTGTACAAAATTTAGTTCAGGGGCGCTCTGGAAACACCATATATTTT.

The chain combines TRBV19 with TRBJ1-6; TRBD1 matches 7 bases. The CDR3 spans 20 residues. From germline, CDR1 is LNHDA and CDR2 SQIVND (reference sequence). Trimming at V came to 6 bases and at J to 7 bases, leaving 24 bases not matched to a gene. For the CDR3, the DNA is TGTGCCAGTAGCCCCATGATCCCTACAGGGGAACCACCTAGGAATTCACCCCTCCACTTT. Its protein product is CASSPMIPTGEPPRNSPLHF.

In DNA, the CDR3 is TGCGCCAGCAGCGTACAGGGGAACACTGAAGCTTTCTTT. Amino acid sequence: CASSVQGNTEAFF. This sequence joins TRBV5-1 and TRBJ1-1, with a weak D call TRBD1 (6 bases). The germline V and J ends were trimmed by 4 bases and 1 base, with 8 bases remaining between them. From germline, CDR1 is SGHRS and CDR2 YFSETQ. The CDR3 totals 13 residues.

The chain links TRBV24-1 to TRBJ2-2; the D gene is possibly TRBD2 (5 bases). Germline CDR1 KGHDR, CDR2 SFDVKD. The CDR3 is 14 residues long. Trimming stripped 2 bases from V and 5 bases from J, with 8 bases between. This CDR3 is CATSDSGLTGELFF. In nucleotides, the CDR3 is TGTGCCACCAGTGATTCGGGGTTGACCGGGGAGCTGTTTTTT.

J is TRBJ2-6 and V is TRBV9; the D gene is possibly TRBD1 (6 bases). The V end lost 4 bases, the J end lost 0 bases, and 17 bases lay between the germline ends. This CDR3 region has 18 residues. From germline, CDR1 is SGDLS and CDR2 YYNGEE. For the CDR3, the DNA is TGTGCCAGCAGCCTCGGGTGGGGGCCCACCTCTGGGGCCAACGTCCTGACTTTC. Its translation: CASSLGWGPTSGANVLTF.

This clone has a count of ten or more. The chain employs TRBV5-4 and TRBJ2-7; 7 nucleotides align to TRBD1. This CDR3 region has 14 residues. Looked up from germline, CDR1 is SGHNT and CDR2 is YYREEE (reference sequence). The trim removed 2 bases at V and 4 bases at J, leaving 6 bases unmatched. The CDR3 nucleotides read TGTGCCAGCAGCTTCCCCGGGACAGAATACGAGCAGTACTTC. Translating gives CASSFPGTEYEQYF.

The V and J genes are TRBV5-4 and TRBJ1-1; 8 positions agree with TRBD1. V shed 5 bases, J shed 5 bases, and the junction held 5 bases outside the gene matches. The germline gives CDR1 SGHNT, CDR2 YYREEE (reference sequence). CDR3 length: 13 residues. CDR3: CASRPDRVTEAFF. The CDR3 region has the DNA TGTGCCAGCAGACCGGACAGGGTAACTGAAGCTTTCTTT.

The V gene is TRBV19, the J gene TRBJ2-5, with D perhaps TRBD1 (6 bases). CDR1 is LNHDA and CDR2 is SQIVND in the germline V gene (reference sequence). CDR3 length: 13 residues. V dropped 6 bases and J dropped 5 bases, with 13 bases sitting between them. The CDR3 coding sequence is TGTGCCAGTAGGACAACAGGGTCGGAGACCCAGTACTTC. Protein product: CASRTTGSETQYF. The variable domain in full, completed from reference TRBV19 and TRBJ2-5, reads DGGITQSPKYLFRKEGQNVTLSCEQNLNHDAMYWYRQDPGQGLRLIYYSQIVNDFQKGDIAEGYSVSREKKESFPLTVTSAQKNPTAFYLCASRTTGSETQYFGPGTRLLVL.

The CDR3 bases are TGTGCCAGCAGCTTAGAGAATCTACCCAATTATGGCTACACCTTC. Protein: CASSLENLPNYGYTF. The chain couples TRBV7-9 to TRBJ1-2; no definite D call. The CDR3 is made up of 15 amino acids. Per germline, CDR1 SEHNR and CDR2 FQNEAQ (reference sequence). V was clipped by 1 base and J by 5 bases, with 14 bases between them. Complete variable domain (other parts from reference TRBV7-9 and TRBJ1-2): DTGVSQNPRHKITKRGQNVTFRCDPISEHNRLYWYRQTLGQGPEFLTYFQNEAQLEKSRLLSDRFSAERPKGSFSTLEIQRTEQGDSAMYLCASSLENLPNYGYTFGSGTRLTVV.

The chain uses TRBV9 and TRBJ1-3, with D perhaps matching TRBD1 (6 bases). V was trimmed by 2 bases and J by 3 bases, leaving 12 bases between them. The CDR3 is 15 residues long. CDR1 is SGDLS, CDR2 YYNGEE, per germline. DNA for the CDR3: TGTGCCAGCAGCGTTACTACAGGGAGTGGAAACACCATATATTTT. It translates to CASSVTTGSGNTIYF.

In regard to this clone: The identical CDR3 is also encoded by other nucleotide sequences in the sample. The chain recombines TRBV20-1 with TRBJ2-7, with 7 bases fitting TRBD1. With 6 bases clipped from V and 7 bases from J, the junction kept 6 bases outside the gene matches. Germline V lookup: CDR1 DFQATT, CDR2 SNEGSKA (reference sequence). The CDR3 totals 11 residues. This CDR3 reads CSAWTGREQYF. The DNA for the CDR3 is TGCAGTGCCTGGACAGGTCGGGAGCAGTACTTC.

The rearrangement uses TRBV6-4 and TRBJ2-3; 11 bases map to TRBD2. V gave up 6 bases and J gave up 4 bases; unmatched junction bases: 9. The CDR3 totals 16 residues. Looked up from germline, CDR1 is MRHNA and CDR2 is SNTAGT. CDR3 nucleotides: TGTGCCAGCAGCCCGACCGGGACTAGCGGCCCAGATACGCAGTATTTT. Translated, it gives CASSPTGTSGPDTQYF.

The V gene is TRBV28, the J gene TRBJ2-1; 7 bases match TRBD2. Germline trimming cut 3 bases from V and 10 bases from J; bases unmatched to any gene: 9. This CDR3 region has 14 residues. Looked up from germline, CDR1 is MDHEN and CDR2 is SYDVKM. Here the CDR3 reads CASSLIAGSREQFF. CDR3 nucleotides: TGTGCCAGCAGTTTGATAGCGGGCTCACGGGAGCAGTTCTTC.

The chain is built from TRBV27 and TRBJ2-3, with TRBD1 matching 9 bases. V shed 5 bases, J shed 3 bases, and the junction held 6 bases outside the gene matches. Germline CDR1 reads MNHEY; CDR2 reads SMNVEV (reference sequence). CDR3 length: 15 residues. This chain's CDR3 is CASSTYRGLTDTQYF. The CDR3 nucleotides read TGTGCCAGCAGTACATACAGGGGGCTGACAGATACGCAGTATTTT.

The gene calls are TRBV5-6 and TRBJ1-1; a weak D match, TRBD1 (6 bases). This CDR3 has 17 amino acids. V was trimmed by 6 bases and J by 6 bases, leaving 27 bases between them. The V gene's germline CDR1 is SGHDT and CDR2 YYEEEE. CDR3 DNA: TGTGCCAGCACCAAATTGACAAACCGGGACAAAGGGTCTGAAGCTTTCTTT. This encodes CASTKLTNRDKGSEAFF.

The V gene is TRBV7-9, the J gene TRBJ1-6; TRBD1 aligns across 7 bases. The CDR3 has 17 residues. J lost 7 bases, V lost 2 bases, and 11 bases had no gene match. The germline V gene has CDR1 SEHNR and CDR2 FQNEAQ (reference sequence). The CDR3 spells CASSLRGGPEKNSPLHF. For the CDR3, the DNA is TGTGCCAGCAGCTTACGAGGGGGCCCGGAGAAAAATTCACCCCTCCACTTT.

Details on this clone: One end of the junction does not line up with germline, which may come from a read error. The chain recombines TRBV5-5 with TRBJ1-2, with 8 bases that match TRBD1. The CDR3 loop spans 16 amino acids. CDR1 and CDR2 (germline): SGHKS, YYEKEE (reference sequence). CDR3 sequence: CASSLAIAPGGVGPFF. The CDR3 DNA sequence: TGTGCCAGCAGCTTGGCCATTGCTCCAGGGGGCGTCGGGCCCTTCTTC. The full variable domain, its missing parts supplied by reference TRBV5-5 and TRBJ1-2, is DAGVTQSPTHLIKTRGQQVTLRCSPISGHKSVSWYQQVLGQGPQFIFQYYEKEERGRGNFPDRFSARQFPNYSSELNVNALLLGDSALYLCASSLAIAPGGVGPFFGSGTRLTVV.

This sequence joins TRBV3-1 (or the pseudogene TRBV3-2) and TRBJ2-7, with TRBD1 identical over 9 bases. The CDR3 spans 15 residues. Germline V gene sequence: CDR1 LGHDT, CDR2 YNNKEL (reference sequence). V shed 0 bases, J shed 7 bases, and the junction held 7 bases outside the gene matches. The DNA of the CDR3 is TGTGCCAGCAGCCAAGAGGGTACAGGGGGCAGGGAGCAGTACTTC. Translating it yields CASSQEGTGGREQYF.

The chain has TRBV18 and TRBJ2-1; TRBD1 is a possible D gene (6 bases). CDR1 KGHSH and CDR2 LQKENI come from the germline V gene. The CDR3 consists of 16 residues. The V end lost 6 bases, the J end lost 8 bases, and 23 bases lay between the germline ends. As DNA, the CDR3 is TGTGCCAGCTCCCTAGCCGGGACATCCTATGGGGATGAGCAGTTCTTC. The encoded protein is CASSLAGTSYGDEQFF.

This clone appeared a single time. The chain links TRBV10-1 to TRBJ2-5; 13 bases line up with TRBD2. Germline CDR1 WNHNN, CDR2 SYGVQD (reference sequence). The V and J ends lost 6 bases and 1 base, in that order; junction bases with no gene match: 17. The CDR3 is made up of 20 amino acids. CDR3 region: CASSVPLKGLAGRRQETQYF. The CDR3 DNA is TGCGCCAGCAGCGTTCCTTTGAAGGGACTAGCGGGACGGCGCCAAGAGACCCAGTACTTC.